This passage covers 8 T cell receptor beta chains from one sample sequenced in a study of T cell repertoires in cytomegalovirus infection. TCRdb re-called the reads with MiXCR, one entry per CDR3 protein. The sample carries 250,000 to 400,000 distinct CDR3 sequences, around a quarter recorded once. Their antigen targets remain unknown. The sequencing used cultured PBMCs, collected from culture after CMV antigen stimulation. The source is a human donor in good health (CMV status not recorded). Some clones in this sample may be carry-over from other donors' samples.

About this clonotype: One junction end does not reproduce the germline sequence, and a read error may be involved. The V call is TRBV12-5, the J call TRBJ2-1; possibly TRBD2 for D (6 bases). This CDR3 has 12 residues. Germline CDR1 and CDR2: LGHNT and FRNRAP. DNA of the CDR3: TGTACTAGTGGTTTCGGGACTTTTGAGCAGTTCTTC. Translating it yields CTSGFGTFEQFF. The entire variable domain, with the rest obtained from reference TRBV12-5 and TRBJ2-1, is as follows: DARVTQTPRHKVTEMGQEVTMRCQPILGHNTVFWYRQTMMQGLELLAYFRNRAPLDDSGMPKDRFSAEMPDATLATLKIQPSEPRDSAVYFCTSGFGTFEQFFGPGTRLTVL.

This sequence joins TRBV24-1 and TRBJ2-3; 12 bases line up with TRBD2. The germline gives CDR1 KGHDR, CDR2 SFDVKD. The CDR3 consists of 16 residues. Losses at the gene ends were 7 bases for V and 2 bases for J; bases not matched to a gene: 6. The CDR3 DNA is TGTGCCACCAGCCAGACTAGCGGGAGCCCCACAGATACGCAGTATTTT. Protein sequence: CATSQTSGSPTDTQYF.

The chain uses TRBV10-3 and TRBJ1-4; the match to TRBD1 covers 7 bases. The CDR3 contains 16 residues. J gave up 5 bases and V 6 bases, and 12 bases lay outside the gene matches. Germline V gene data show CDR1 as ENHRY and CDR2 as SYGVKD. The CDR3 nucleotides are TGTGCCATCAGCCGACAGGGAGGTATAGGAAATGAAAAACTGTTTTTT. Its translation: CAISRQGGIGNEKLFF.

This clonotype was counted between two and nine times. This chain joins TRBV30 and TRBJ1-5; D is perhaps TRBD1 (6 bases). The CDR3 is 13 residues long. The germline gives CDR1 GTSNPN, CDR2 SVGIG (reference sequence). Trimming shortened V by 7 bases and J by 3 bases, and 13 bases separated the two germline ends. CDR3 DNA: TGTGCCTACAGGGATCTCCCCAATCAGCCCCAGCATTTT. Translation gives CAYRDLPNQPQHF. The entire variable domain, with the rest obtained from reference TRBV30 and TRBJ1-5, is as follows: SQTIHQWPATLVQPVGSPLSLECTVEGTSNPNLYWYRQAAGRGLQLLFYSVGIGQISSEVPQNLSASRPQDRQFILSSKKLLLSDSGFYLCAYRDLPNQPQHFGDGTRLSIL.

The V call is TRBV6-1, the J call TRBJ1-4; no firm D call. CDR1 is MNHNS, CDR2 SASEGT, per germline. The CDR3 extends over 10 amino acids. Trimming removed 6 bases at V and 8 bases at J, with 4 bases between. The CDR3 region is CASRREKLFF. CDR3 bases: TGTGCCAGCAGGAGAGAAAAACTGTTTTTT.

This chain joins TRBV7-4 and TRBJ2-7; D is unclear. The CDR3 totals 12 residues. CDR1 is SGHVT and CDR2 is SQSDAQ in the germline V gene. The CDR3 DNA sequence: TGTGCCAGCAGCGCCGGAAGGGATGAGCCGTACGTC. Encoded protein: CASSAGRDEPYV.

The chain joins TRBV27 to TRBJ2-1, with 7 bases fitting TRBD1. Germline V gives CDR1 MNHEY, CDR2 SMNVEV (reference sequence). V lost 3 bases to trimming and J lost 7 bases; unmatched junction nucleotides: 9. This CDR3 region has 15 residues. This CDR3 is CASSLTAMTGNEQFF. The DNA for the CDR3 is TGTGCCAGCAGTTTGACCGCTATGACAGGGAATGAGCAGTTCTTC.

The chain joins TRBV6-2 or TRBV6-3 to TRBJ2-1, with 7 bases identical to TRBD2. The CDR3 spans 14 residues. Germline assignment: CDR1 MNHEY and CDR2 SVGEGT. The trim removed 4 bases at V and 6 bases at J, leaving 6 bases unmatched. The CDR3 is CASSLSGDGNEQFF. The CDR3 nucleotides read TGTGCCAGCAGTTTAAGCGGGGACGGCAATGAGCAGTTCTTC.